This T cell receptor (beta chain) came from a study of blood T cells in healthy people across ages. Whole-study findings and limits: CMV infection status of these donors was not known.

Looked up from germline, CDR1 is LGHNA and CDR2 is YNFKEQ. The CDR3 loop spans 16 amino acids. Then a second PCR, running about 6 to 12 cycles, was carried out with a sample-barcoded 5' primer and a J-beta primer mix. Each TCR beta cDNA got a 12-nucleotide random molecular identifier. One entry per CDR3 protein, called by TCRdb with MiXCR from the 5' RACE reads. The profile shows some 550,000 distinct CDR3 sequences, around 48% of them singletons. A note on this clonotype: What it binds is unknown. At one end the junction does not follow the germline gene, possibly because of a read error.

Each donor was a healthy Caucasian individual from Russia, aged roughly 6 to 100. This clonotype originated in a man older than 75 in good health. Sequenced sample: blood. The chain combines TRBV4-2 with TRBJ1-2; a possible D gene is TRBD1 (5 bases). CDR3 sequence: CASSRKGGVANCGYTF. CDR3 nucleotides: TGTGCCAGCAGCCGCAAAGGAGGGGTAGCTAACTGTGGCTACACCTTC.